The 17 T cell receptor beta chains listed next were all sequenced from one sample in a study of blood T cell repertoires in COVID-19. This table comes from immunoSEQ multiplex PCR, and its TCRdb copy is limited to in-frame clones, with some not included. This table has 290,000 or so clones, roughly 86% appearing once. The sequenced material came from PBMCs or T cells enriched from blood (not recorded which). All receptors derive from a woman between 18 and 29 years old who had recovered from COVID-19.

The chain joins TRBV7-9 to TRBJ2-7, with D unresolved. Germline CDR1 is SEHNR and CDR2 is FQNEAQ (reference sequence). CDR3 size: 12 residues. V gave up 2 bases and J gave up 4 bases, with 6 bases separating them. CDR3 region: CASSLSPYEQYF. CDR3 nucleotide sequence: TGTGCCAGCAGCTTAAGCCCATACGAGCAGTACTTC.

This rearrangement joins TRBV3-1 (or the pseudogene TRBV3-2) to TRBJ2-3, with TRBD2 as a possible D gene (5 bases). Germline assignment: CDR1 LGHDT and CDR2 YNNKEL (reference sequence). Trimming took off 0 bases at V and 3 bases at J, with 10 bases between the two ends. This CDR3 spans 15 amino acids. As DNA, the CDR3 is TGTGCCAGCAGCCAAGATCCTCTAGCAACAGATACGCAGTATTTT. It yields the protein CASSQDPLATDTQYF.

The gene calls are TRBV5-1 and TRBJ2-3, with a possible D match to TRBD2 (7 bases). Deletions cut 6 bases from V and 1 base from J, with 21 bases between. This CDR3 is 17 amino acids long. Germline V lookup: CDR1 SGHRS, CDR2 YFSETQ. The DNA for the CDR3 is TGCGCCAGCACTCATGGGGGCGGGGGAGGACGCACAGATACGCAGTATTTT. This gives the protein CASTHGGGGGRTDTQYF.

The CDR3 bases are TGTGCCAGCAGCTTAACCCCTAGTACAGATACGCAGTATTTT. Translation gives CASSLTPSTDTQYF. The genes are TRBV11-3 and TRBJ2-3; D not resolved. Germline CDR1 SGHNT, CDR2 YENEEA. The V end lost 2 bases, the J end lost 3 bases, and 9 bases lay between the germline ends. The length of the CDR3 is 14 residues.

The CDR3 sequence is CASSRTGENTEAFF. DNA for the CDR3: TGTGCCAGCAGCCGAACTGGTGAGAACACTGAAGCTTTCTTT. The chain couples TRBV3-1 (or the pseudogene TRBV3-2) to TRBJ1-1; D remains ambiguous. The CDR3 extends over 14 amino acids. From germline, CDR1 is LGHDT and CDR2 YNNKEL (reference sequence). V gave up 4 bases and J gave up 1 base, with 10 bases separating them.

The chain links TRBV29-1 to TRBJ2-1, with D uncertain. The CDR3 has 17 residues. Per germline, CDR1 SQVTM and CDR2 ANQGSEA. V lost 4 bases and J 0 bases, leaving 19 bases between the germline ends. CDR3 sequence reads: CSVVRVRVPGSYNEQFF. The CDR3 region has the DNA TGCAGCGTTGTACGAGTTCGCGTCCCCGGCTCCTACAATGAGCAGTTCTTC.

The chain combines TRBV4-1 with TRBJ2-7; TRBD1 is a possible D gene (5 bases). The V end was cut by 0 bases, the J end by 5 bases, with 14 bases between. This CDR3 has 15 amino acids. Per germline, CDR1 MGHRA and CDR2 YSYEKL. CDR3 coding DNA: TGCGCCAGCAGCCAAGATCTGCCAGGCAGGGACGAGCAGTACTTC. This codes for CASSQDLPGRDEQYF.

This sequence joins TRBV29-1 and TRBJ1-1; no definite D call. Per germline, CDR1 SQVTM and CDR2 ANQGSEA. V lost 5 bases and J 1 base, leaving 11 bases between the germline ends. The CDR3 is 13 residues long. The DNA of the CDR3 is TGCAGCGTTCTTGGGCAACGGAACACTGAAGCTTTCTTT. It translates to CSVLGQRNTEAFF. Drawing the rest from reference TRBV29-1 and TRBJ1-1, the complete variable domain is SAVISQKPSRDICQRGTSLTIQCQVDSQVTMMFWYRQQPGQSLTLIATANQGSEATYESGFVIDKFPISRPNLTFSTLTVSNMSPEDSSIYLCSVLGQRNTEAFFGQGTRLTVV.

The J gene is TRBJ1-5, the V gene TRBV5-8; 7 bases map to TRBD1. Trimming at V came to 4 bases and at J to 0 bases, leaving 10 bases not matched to a gene. From germline, CDR1 is SGHTS and CDR2 YDEGEE. This CDR3 is built from 17 residues. For the CDR3, the DNA is TGTGCCAGCAGCAACCCCCGGGACAGCCATAGCAATCAGCCCCAGCATTTT. Amino acid sequence: CASSNPRDSHSNQPQHF.

The chain uses TRBV29-1 and TRBJ1-2; no clear D. V was shortened by 3 bases and J by 2 bases, with 16 bases between the two germline ends. Germline V gene sequence: CDR1 SQVTM, CDR2 ANQGSEA. The CDR3 totals 15 residues. The chain's CDR3 is CSVDAPQAGNYGYTF. CDR3 in DNA: TGCAGCGTTGATGCCCCTCAGGCAGGCAACTATGGCTACACCTTC.

The genes are TRBV5-4 and TRBJ2-1; 7 nucleotides align to TRBD1. The CDR3 contains 14 residues. V dropped 2 bases and J dropped 7; count of bases not matched to a gene: 6. The germline V gene has CDR1 SGHNT and CDR2 YYREEE (reference sequence). The CDR3 loop reads CASSFETGSNEQFF. The CDR3 nucleotides read TGTGCCAGCAGCTTTGAGACAGGGAGTAATGAGCAGTTCTTC.

The V gene is TRBV20-1, the J gene TRBJ2-7; D ambiguous. Germline assignment: CDR1 DFQATT and CDR2 SNEGSKA (reference sequence). V shed 3 bases and J shed 1 base, with 7 bases lying between them. The CDR3 covers 12 residues. CDR3 nucleotide sequence: TGCAGTGCTAGTGGCAGTTCCTACGAGCAGTACTTC. This sequence encodes CSASGSSYEQYF.

This clone was seen only a few times. The J gene is TRBJ2-1, the V gene TRBV5-1; D gene ambiguous. From germline, CDR1 is SGHRS and CDR2 YFSETQ. V dropped 0 bases and J dropped 0 bases, with 10 bases sitting between them. This CDR3 is 16 amino acids long. The CDR3 DNA reads as TGCGCCAGCAGCTTGGCTTCCTCCCCCTCCTACAATGAGCAGTTCTTC. It is translated as CASSLASSPSYNEQFF.

The V call is TRBV6-7, the J call TRBJ1-1; D may be TRBD1 (5 bases). TRBV6-7 is an ORF, and what it does is uncertain. This CDR3 has 16 residues. Trimming took off 0 bases at V and 0 bases at J, with 11 bases between the two ends. The CDR3 region is CASSYSGGGMNTEAFF. CDR3 sequence (DNA): TGTGCCAGCAGTTACTCGGGGGGTGGGATGAACACTGAAGCTTTCTTT.

This chain uses TRBV9 with TRBJ2-3; 15 bases fit TRBD2. The junction had 3 bases not matched to a gene; V was cut back by 0 bases and J by 4 bases. Germline lookup yields CDR1 SGDLS and CDR2 YYNGEE. This CDR3 has 17 amino acids. DNA of the CDR3: TGTGCCAGCAGCGTAGCTGGACTAGCGGGGGGGGCAGATACGCAGTATTTT. Translated: CASSVAGLAGGADTQYF.

The CDR3 DNA reads TGTGCCAGCAGCTTAGCGGGGTCAGGGGGTAACGAGCAGTACTTC. Encoded protein: CASSLAGSGGNEQYF. The V call is TRBV7-9, the J call TRBJ2-7; 7 nucleotides align to TRBD1. The V gene's germline CDR1 is SEHNR and CDR2 FQNEAQ (reference sequence). The CDR3 sequence is 15 residues long. The V segment lost 0 bases and the J segment 5 bases; nucleotides outside the gene matches: 7.

This chain joins TRBV6-5 and TRBJ2-5; 8 nucleotides agree with TRBD1. V lost 4 bases, J lost 5 bases, and 9 bases stayed unmatched. Germline CDR1 is MNHEY and CDR2 is SVGAGI. The CDR3 contains 15 residues. The CDR3 nucleotides read TGTGCCAGCAGTTCCCGGACAGGGAATGTGGAGACCCAGTACTTC. It codes for CASSSRTGNVETQYF.